These 21 T cell receptor beta chains came from one sample sequenced in a study of OX40 agonist ivuxolimab in advanced cancers. Assay used: immunoSEQ multiplex PCR; TCRdb lists only in-frame clones, some missing. The sample lists nearly 65,000 clones; 91% were seen once. Sample: CD4+ or CD8+ T cells sorted from blood, taken in a trial of the OX40 agonist ivuxolimab. These receptors were obtained from an adult with an advanced solid tumor such as melanoma, head and neck, liver or kidney cancer.

The chain couples TRBV7-9 to TRBJ1-1; D not resolved. This CDR3 contains 14 residues. V lost 5 bases and J lost 5, with 15 bases in between. CDR1 and CDR2 from the germline V gene are SEHNR and FQNEAQ (reference sequence). The CDR3 sequence is CASSHQPAGTEAFF. The CDR3 DNA reads as TGTGCCAGCAGCCACCAACCGGCGGGGACTGAAGCTTTCTTT.

This clone has a handful of counts. J is TRBJ1-1 and V is TRBV2; D might be TRBD1 (6 bases). V lost 10 bases, J lost 5 bases, and 14 bases lay in between. Germline V gene sequence: CDR1 SNHLY, CDR2 FYNNEI. This CDR3 is 12 amino acids long. This chain's CDR3 is CATQTGSTEAFF. In nucleotides, the CDR3 is TGTGCCACCCAAACAGGGAGTACTGAAGCTTTCTTT. Full variable domain (missing parts from reference TRBV2 and TRBJ1-1): EPEVTQTPSHQVTQMGQEVILRCVPISNHLYFYWYRQILGQKVEFLVSFYNNEISEKSEIFDDQFSVERPDGSNFTLKIRSTKLEDSAMYFCATQTGSTEAFFGQGTRLTVV.

V and J are TRBV4-3 and TRBJ2-1, with a weak D call TRBD1 (5 bases). The germline V gene has CDR1 LGHNA and CDR2 YSLEER. Trimming shortened V by 0 bases and J by 4 bases, and 10 bases separated the two germline ends. CDR3 size: 15 residues. CDR3 bases: TGCGCCAGCAGCCAAGATAAGGGGCATTACAATGAGCAGTTCTTC. Its protein product is CASSQDKGHYNEQFF.

The gene calls are TRBV1 and TRBJ2-5; TRBD2 reflects the table's D call only, with no check against the DNA. TRBV1 is tagged as a pseudogene. The CDR3 runs to 15 residues. CDR3 nucleotide sequence: TGCACCAGCAGCCCGCGACTAGCGGGAGAAGAGACCCAGTACTTC. Its protein is CTSSPRLAGEETQYF.

The sample holds one count of this clone. The chain joins TRBV19 to TRBJ2-1; 7 bases map to TRBD1. This CDR3 contains 15 residues. Trimming took 5 bases from V and 0 from J; bases not matched to a gene: 4. Germline CDR1 is LNHDA and CDR2 is SQIVND (reference sequence). CDR3 region: CASSPPGGSYNEQFF. The CDR3 coding sequence is TGTGCCAGTAGTCCCCCAGGGGGCTCCTACAATGAGCAGTTCTTC.

This clone was recorded once. One end of the junction fails to match germline, which may point to a read error. The chain combines TRBV4-3 with TRBJ1-2; D is perhaps TRBD1 (5 bases). This CDR3 is built from 11 residues. CDR1 and CDR2 from the germline V gene are LGHNA and YSLEER. Here the CDR3 DNA reads TGCGCCAGCAGCCAAGTTCCGGGGAGACAGTTC. The encoded protein is CASSQVPGRQF.

J is TRBJ2-1 and V is TRBV5-1; D might be TRBD2 (7 bases). The length of the CDR3 is 16 residues. The germline V gene encodes CDR1 SGHRS and CDR2 YFSETQ. Trimming removed 4 bases at V and 4 bases at J, with 18 bases between. CDR3: CASSPGGKAGYNEQFF. As DNA, the CDR3 is TGCGCCAGCAGCCCGGGGGGCAAAGCGGGTTACAATGAGCAGTTCTTC. The full variable domain, in which reference TRBV5-1 and TRBJ2-1 provide the parts outside the CDR3, is KAGVTQTPRYLIKTRGQQVTLSCSPISGHRSVSWYQQTPGQGLQFLFEYFSETQRNKGNFPGRFSGRQFSNSRSEMNVSTLELGDSALYLCASSPGGKAGYNEQFFGPGTRLTVL.

The chain carries TRBV28 and TRBJ2-2; D is undetermined. The V gene's germline CDR1 is MDHEN and CDR2 SYDVKM. The CDR3 sequence is 15 residues long. Between the trimmed V and J ends, which lost 4 bases and 3 bases, there was a span of 12 bases. This CDR3 is CASSYLHRDTGELFF. The DNA of the CDR3 is TGTGCCAGCAGTTACCTCCATAGGGACACCGGGGAGCTGTTTTTT. Supplemented by reference TRBV28 and TRBJ2-2, the full variable domain reads DVKVTQSSRYLVKRTGEKVFLECVQDMDHENMFWYRQDPGLGLRLIYFSYDVKMKEKGDIPEGYSVSREKKERFSLILESASTNQTSMYLCASSYLHRDTGELFFGEGSRLTVL.

This sequence joins TRBV5-5 and TRBJ2-3; D is undetermined. The CDR3 is made up of 14 amino acids. Germline CDR1 and CDR2: SGHKS and YYEKEE (reference sequence). V lost 1 base and J 0 bases, leaving 6 bases between the germline ends. The CDR3 sequence: CASSLSTSTDTQYF. CDR3 bases: TGTGCCAGCAGCTTGTCAACTAGCACAGATACGCAGTATTTT.

The chain couples TRBV7-9 to TRBJ1-1, with D hard to call. V was shortened by 3 bases and J by 0 bases, with 8 bases between the two germline ends. CDR1 SEHNR and CDR2 FQNEAQ come from the germline V gene (reference sequence). The CDR3 consists of 14 residues. The CDR3 protein is CASSFIRVNTEAFF. The DNA of the CDR3 is TGTGCCAGCAGCTTCATTAGGGTGAACACTGAAGCTTTCTTT.

The rearrangement joins TRBV4-1 to TRBJ1-6; TRBD1 is a possible D gene (5 bases). The CDR3 spans 18 residues. The germline gives CDR1 MGHRA, CDR2 YSYEKL. The germline V and J ends were trimmed by 4 bases and 0 bases, with 16 bases remaining between them. The CDR3 DNA reads TGCGCCAGCAGCCCCAGGGACGGTGGCAGCTCCTATAATTCACCCCTCCACTTT. Residues: CASSPRDGGSSYNSPLHF.

This chain uses TRBV2 with TRBJ1-6; D remains unclear. The ends were cut back, 3 bases at V and 7 bases at J, with 13 bases in the middle. CDR3 size: 15 residues. The germline V gene has CDR1 SNHLY and CDR2 FYNNEI. The CDR3 bases are TGTGCCAGCAGTGATTTCGGGCAGCTAAATTCACCCCTCCACTTT. As protein: CASSDFGQLNSPLHF.

The chain joins TRBV19 to TRBJ2-2; D possibly matches TRBD1 or TRBD2 (5 bases each). Trimming removed 3 bases at V and 6 bases at J, with 11 bases between. CDR1 LNHDA and CDR2 SQIVND come from the germline V gene (reference sequence). This CDR3 is built from 14 residues. This chain's CDR3 is CASSMGVVSGELFF. CDR3 nucleotides: TGTGCCAGTAGTATGGGGGTAGTGTCCGGGGAGCTGTTTTTT.

The J gene is TRBJ1-2, the V gene TRBV19, with D uncertain. The germline V gene has CDR1 LNHDA and CDR2 SQIVND (reference sequence). The length of the CDR3 is 12 residues. Deletions cut 3 bases from V and 8 bases from J, with 10 bases between. CDR3 DNA: TGTGCCAGTAGTATGGGAGTCAACGGCTACACCTTC. Its translation is CASSMGVNGYTF.

This clone was observed many times. The chain couples TRBV6-5 to TRBJ1-1, with TRBD1 identical over 7 bases. The CDR3 runs 11 residues. Germline V gene data show CDR1 as MNHEY and CDR2 as SVGAGI. The CDR3 protein is CVIHQGAEAFF. In DNA, the CDR3 is TGTGTTATCCACCAGGGGGCTGAAGCTTTCTTT.

The genes are TRBV7-2 and TRBJ1-2; D ambiguous. Between the trimmed V and J ends, which lost 5 bases and 4 bases, there was a span of 23 bases. The CDR3 is 17 residues long. Germline V lookup: CDR1 SGHTA, CDR2 FQGNSA. The CDR3 loop is CASSHPFYTTYGYGYTF. CDR3 coding DNA: TGTGCCAGCAGCCACCCCTTTTATACTACTTACGGCTATGGCTACACCTTC.

The rearrangement links TRBV7-9 to TRBJ1-5, with 7 positions matching TRBD1. CDR1 and CDR2 (germline): SEHNR, FQNEAQ (reference sequence). The CDR3 is 15 amino acids. V lost 5 bases to trimming and J lost 2 bases; unmatched junction nucleotides: 6. In DNA, the CDR3 is TGTGCCAGCAGCAAGCTTACAGGGGGCAATCAGCCCCAGCATTTT. Translation gives CASSKLTGGNQPQHF.

The genes are TRBV9 and TRBJ1-1, with D maybe TRBD1 (5 bases). The ends were cut back, 0 bases at V and 11 bases at J, with 17 bases in the middle. This CDR3 has 14 amino acids. Germline assignment: CDR1 SGDLS and CDR2 YYNGEE. Written as DNA, the CDR3 is TGTGCCAGCAGCGTAGGCGGTTATGACCGGGGGGCTTTCTTT. As protein: CASSVGGYDRGAFF.

The J gene is TRBJ1-2, the V gene TRBV12-5, with no clear D. Germline lookup yields CDR1 LGHNT and CDR2 FRNRAP. V lost 5 bases and J lost 3, with 10 bases in between. This CDR3 is built from 13 residues. The CDR3 loop reads CASGEGTHYGYTF. CDR3 nucleotides: TGTGCTAGTGGTGAGGGCACCCACTATGGCTACACCTTC.

This rearrangement joins TRBV10-2 to TRBJ2-1; D is uncertain. Germline V gives CDR1 WSHSY, CDR2 SAAADI. This CDR3 contains 12 residues. With 4 bases removed from V and 11 bases from J, the gap between germline ends came to 12 bases. The CDR3 DNA sequence: TGCGCCAGCAGTGTAGATCCCATCAAGCAGTTCTTC. Translation gives CASSVDPIKQFF.

The gene calls are TRBV4-1 and TRBJ2-3, with a possible D match to TRBD2 (6 bases). Trimming removed 3 bases at V and 2 bases at J, with 9 bases between. This CDR3 is 14 amino acids long. The V gene's germline CDR1 is MGHRA and CDR2 YSYEKL. CDR3 DNA sequence: TGCGCCAGCAGCCAGGGGACTTACACAGATACGCAGTATTTT. Protein sequence: CASSQGTYTDTQYF.